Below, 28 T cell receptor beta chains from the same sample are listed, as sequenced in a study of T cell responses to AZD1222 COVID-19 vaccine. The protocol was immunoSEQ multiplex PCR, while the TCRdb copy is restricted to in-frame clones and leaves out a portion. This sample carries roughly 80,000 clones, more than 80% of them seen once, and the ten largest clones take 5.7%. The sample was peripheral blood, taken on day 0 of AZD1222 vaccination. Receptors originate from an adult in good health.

This CDR3 is CASTSGYEQYF. The CDR3 region has the DNA TGTGCCAGCACCTCCGGTTACGAGCAGTACTTC. The chain couples TRBV7-9 to TRBJ2-7; D is unclear. The germline V and J ends were trimmed by 7 bases and 4 bases, with 8 bases remaining between them. The CDR3 contains 11 residues. The germline V gene encodes CDR1 SEHNR and CDR2 FQNEAQ (reference sequence).

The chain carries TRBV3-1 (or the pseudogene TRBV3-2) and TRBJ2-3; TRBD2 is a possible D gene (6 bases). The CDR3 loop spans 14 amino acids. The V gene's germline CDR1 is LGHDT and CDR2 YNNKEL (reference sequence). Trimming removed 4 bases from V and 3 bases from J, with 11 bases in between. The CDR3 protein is CASSPGTGTDTQYF. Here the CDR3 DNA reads TGTGCCAGCAGCCCGGGGACTGGAACAGATACGCAGTATTTT.

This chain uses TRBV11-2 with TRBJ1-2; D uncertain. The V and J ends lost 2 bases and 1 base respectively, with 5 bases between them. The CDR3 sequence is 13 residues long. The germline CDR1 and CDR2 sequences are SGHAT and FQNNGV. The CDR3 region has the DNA TGTGCCAGCAGCTTAAATGATAACTATGGCTACACCTTC. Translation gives CASSLNDNYGYTF.

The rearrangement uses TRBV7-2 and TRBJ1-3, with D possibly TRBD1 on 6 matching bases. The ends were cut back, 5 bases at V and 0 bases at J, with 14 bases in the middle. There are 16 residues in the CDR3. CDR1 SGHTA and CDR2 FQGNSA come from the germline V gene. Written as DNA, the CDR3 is TGTGCCAGCAGCGCCCGACAGGCTTACTCTGGAAACACCATATATTTT. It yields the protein CASSARQAYSGNTIYF.

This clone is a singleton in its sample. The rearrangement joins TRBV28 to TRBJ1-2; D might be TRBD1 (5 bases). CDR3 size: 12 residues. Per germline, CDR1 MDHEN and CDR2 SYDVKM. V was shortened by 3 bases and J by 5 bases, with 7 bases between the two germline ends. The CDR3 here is CASSFSGYGYTF. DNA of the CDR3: TGTGCCAGCAGTTTTTCAGGGTATGGCTACACCTTC.

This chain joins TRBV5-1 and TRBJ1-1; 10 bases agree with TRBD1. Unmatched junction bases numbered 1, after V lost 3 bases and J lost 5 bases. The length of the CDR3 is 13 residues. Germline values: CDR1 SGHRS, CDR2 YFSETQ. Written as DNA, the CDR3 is TGCGCCAGCAGCTGGACAGGGGGAACTGAAGCTTTCTTT. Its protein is CASSWTGGTEAFF.

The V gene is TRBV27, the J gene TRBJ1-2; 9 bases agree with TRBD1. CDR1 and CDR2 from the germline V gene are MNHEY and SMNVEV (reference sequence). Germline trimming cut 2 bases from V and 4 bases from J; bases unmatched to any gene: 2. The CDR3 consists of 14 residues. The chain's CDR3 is CASSLGTGPYGYTF. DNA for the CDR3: TGTGCCAGCAGTTTAGGGACAGGGCCCTATGGCTACACCTTC.

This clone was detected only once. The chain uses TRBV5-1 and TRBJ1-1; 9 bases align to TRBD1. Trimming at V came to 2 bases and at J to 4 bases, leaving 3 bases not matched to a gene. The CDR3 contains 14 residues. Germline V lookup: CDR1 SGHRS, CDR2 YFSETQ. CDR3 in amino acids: CASSLQGASTEAFF. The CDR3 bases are TGCGCCAGCAGCTTACAGGGGGCTTCCACTGAAGCTTTCTTT.

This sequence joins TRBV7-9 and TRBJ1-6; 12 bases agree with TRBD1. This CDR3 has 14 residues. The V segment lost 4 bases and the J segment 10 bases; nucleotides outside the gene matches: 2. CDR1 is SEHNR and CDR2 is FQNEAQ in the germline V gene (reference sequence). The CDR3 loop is CASSSGQGASPLHF. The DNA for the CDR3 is TGTGCCAGCAGCTCGGGACAGGGGGCCTCACCCCTCCACTTT.

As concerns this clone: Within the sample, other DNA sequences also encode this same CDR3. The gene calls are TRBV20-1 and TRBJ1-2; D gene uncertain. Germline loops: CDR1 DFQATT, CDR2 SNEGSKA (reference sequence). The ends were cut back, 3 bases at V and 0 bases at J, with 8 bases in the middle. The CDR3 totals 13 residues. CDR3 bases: TGCAGTGCTAGTTCTGGAGCTAACTATGGCTACACCTTC. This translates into CSASSGANYGYTF.

In nucleotides, the CDR3 is TGTGCCAGCAGCTTAGGACGGGCAATTCTCGACGAGCAGTACTTC. Translation: CASSLGRAILDEQYF. This chain connects TRBV11-2 to TRBJ2-7; no definite D call. Trimming pared 1 base from V and 5 bases from J, leaving 15 bases between. In germline, CDR1 is SGHAT, CDR2 FQNNGV. CDR3 length: 15 amino acids.

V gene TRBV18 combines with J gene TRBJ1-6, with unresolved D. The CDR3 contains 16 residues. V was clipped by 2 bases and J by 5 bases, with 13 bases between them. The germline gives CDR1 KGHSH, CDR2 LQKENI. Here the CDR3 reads CASSPWRSEDNSPLHF. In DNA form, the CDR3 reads TGTGCCAGCTCACCATGGAGGAGCGAGGATAATTCACCCCTCCACTTT.

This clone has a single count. The CDR3 DNA follows: TGCGCCAGCAGTCAAGCCTCAGGACTAGCGGGGGGGAACGAGACCCAGTACTTC. Encoded protein: CASSQASGLAGGNETQYF. V and J are TRBV23-1 and TRBJ2-5; 15 bases map to TRBD2. TRBV23-1 carries the ORF label, with uncertain function. After removal of 2 bases from V and 5 bases from J, the junction contained 9 bases not matched to a gene. This CDR3 contains 18 residues.

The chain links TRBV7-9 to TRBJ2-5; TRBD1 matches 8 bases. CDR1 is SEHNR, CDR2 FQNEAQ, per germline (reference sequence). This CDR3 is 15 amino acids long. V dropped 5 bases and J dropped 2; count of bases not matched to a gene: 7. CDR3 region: CASSLGQGTQETQYF. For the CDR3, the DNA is TGTGCCAGCAGCCTCGGACAGGGCACTCAAGAGACCCAGTACTTC. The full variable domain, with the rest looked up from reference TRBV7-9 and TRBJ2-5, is DTGVSQNPRHKITKRGQNVTFRCDPISEHNRLYWYRQTLGQGPEFLTYFQNEAQLEKSRLLSDRFSAERPKGSFSTLEIQRTEQGDSAMYLCASSLGQGTQETQYFGPGTRLLVL.

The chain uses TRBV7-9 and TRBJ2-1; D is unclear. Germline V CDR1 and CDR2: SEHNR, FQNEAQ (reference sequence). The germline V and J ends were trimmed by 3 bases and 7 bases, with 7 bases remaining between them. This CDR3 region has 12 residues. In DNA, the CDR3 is TGTGCCAGCAGCTTTTCGATTAATGAGCAGTTCTTC. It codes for CASSFSINEQFF.

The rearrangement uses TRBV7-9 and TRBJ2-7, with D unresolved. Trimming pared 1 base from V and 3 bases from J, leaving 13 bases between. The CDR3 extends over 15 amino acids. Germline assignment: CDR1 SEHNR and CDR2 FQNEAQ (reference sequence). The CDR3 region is CASSLGGQPVYEQYF. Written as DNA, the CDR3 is TGTGCCAGCAGCTTAGGAGGCCAACCCGTCTACGAGCAGTACTTC.

The CDR3 DNA reads as TGTGCCAGCCGGGACAGGGCCCCGATGGGCTATGGCTACACCTTC. Translating gives CASRDRAPMGYGYTF. The gene calls are TRBV6-5 and TRBJ1-2, with 9 bases lining up with TRBD1. J lost 4 bases, V lost 8 bases, and 11 bases had no gene match. Germline V gives CDR1 MNHEY, CDR2 SVGAGI. This CDR3 comprises 15 residues.

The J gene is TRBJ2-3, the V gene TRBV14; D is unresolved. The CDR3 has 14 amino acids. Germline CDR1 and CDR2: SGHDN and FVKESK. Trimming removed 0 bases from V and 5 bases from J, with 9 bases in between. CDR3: CASSQDLLGDTQYF. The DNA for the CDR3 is TGTGCCAGCAGCCAAGACCTCCTCGGAGATACGCAGTATTTT.

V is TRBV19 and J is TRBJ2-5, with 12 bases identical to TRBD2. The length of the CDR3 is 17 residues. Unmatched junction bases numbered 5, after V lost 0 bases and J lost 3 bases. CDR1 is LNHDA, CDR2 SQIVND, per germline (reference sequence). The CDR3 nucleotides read TGTGCCAGTAGTATAGATAGGAGGACTAGCGGGAAAGAGACCCAGTACTTC. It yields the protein CASSIDRRTSGKETQYF.

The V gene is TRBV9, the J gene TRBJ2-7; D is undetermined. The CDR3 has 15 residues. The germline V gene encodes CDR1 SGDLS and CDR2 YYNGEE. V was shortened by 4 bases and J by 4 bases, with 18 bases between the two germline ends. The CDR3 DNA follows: TGTGCCAGCAGCCCCGAACAGACTCCTAAATACGAGCAGTACTTC. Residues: CASSPEQTPKYEQYF.

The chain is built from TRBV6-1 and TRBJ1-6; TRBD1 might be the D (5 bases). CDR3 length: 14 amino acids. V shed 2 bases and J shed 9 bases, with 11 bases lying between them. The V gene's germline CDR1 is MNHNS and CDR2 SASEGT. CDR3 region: CASSESRESSPLHF. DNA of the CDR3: TGTGCCAGCAGTGAATCCAGGGAGAGTTCACCCCTCCACTTT.

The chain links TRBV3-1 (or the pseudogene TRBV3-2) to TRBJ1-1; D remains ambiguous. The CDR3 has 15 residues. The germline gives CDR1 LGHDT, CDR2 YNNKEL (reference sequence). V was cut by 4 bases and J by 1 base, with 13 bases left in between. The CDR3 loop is CASSPHPLSNTEAFF. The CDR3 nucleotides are TGTGCCAGCAGCCCCCACCCTCTCTCGAACACTGAAGCTTTCTTT.

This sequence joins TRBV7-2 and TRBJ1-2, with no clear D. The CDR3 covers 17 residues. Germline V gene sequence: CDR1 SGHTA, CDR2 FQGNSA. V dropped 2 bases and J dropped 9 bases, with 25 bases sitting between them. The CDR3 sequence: CASSLHSEAPRVYSYTF. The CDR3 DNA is TGTGCCAGCAGCTTACATTCGGAGGCGCCACGAGTGTATAGCTACACCTTC.

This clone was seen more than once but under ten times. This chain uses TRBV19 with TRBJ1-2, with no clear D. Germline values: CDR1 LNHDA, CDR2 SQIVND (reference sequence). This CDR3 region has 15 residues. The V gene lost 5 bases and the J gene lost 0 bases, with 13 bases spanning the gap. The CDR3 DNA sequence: TGTGCCAGTAGTGGAGTGGGCAAGCCTAACTATGGCTACACCTTC. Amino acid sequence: CASSGVGKPNYGYTF.

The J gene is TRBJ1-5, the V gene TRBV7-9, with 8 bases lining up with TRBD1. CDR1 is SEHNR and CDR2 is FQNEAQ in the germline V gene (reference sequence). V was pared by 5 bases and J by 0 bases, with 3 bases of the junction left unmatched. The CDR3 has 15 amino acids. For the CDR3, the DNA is TGTGCCAGCAGCCCAACAGGGGGTAGCAATCAGCCCCAGCATTTT. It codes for CASSPTGGSNQPQHF.

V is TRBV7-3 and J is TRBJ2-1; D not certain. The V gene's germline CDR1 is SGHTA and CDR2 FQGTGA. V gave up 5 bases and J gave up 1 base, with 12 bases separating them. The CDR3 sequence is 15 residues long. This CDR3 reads CASSVSRGSYNEQFF. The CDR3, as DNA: TGTGCCAGCAGCGTGTCTCGAGGTTCCTACAATGAGCAGTTCTTC.

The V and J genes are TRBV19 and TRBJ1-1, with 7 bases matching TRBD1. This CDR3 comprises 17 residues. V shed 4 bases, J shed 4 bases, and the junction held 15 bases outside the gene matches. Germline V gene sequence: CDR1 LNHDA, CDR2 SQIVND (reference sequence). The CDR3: CASSTPGEGAWGTEAFF. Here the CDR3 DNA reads TGTGCCAGTAGTACACCCGGTGAGGGGGCATGGGGCACTGAAGCTTTCTTT.

The CDR3 spells CASSSYSDPYGALQGYNEQFF. CDR3 DNA: TGTGCCAGCAGCTCTTACTCCGACCCCTATGGGGCCTTGCAGGGTTACAATGAGCAGTTCTTC. V is TRBV7-6 and J is TRBJ2-1, with D maybe TRBD1 (5 bases). The V gene lost 4 bases and the J gene lost 4 bases, with 32 bases spanning the gap. CDR1 SGHVS and CDR2 FNYEAQ come from the germline V gene. The CDR3 extends over 21 amino acids.